These 16 T cell receptor beta chains came from one sample sequenced in a study of T cell responses to AZD1222 COVID-19 vaccine. Profiled with immunoSEQ multiplex PCR; TCRdb holds only in-frame clones, not every one. Of roughly 120,000 clones in the sample, over 75% were seen once. The sample here was peripheral blood, taken on day 0 of AZD1222 vaccination. The receptors shown here come from an adult in good health.

V is TRBV7-9 and J is TRBJ1-2; maybe TRBD1 (5 bases). V lost 3 bases and J 8 bases, leaving 10 bases between the germline ends. The germline V gene has CDR1 SEHNR and CDR2 FQNEAQ (reference sequence). The CDR3 length is 12 residues. CDR3 nucleotide sequence: TGTGCCAGCAGCTTGTCGAGGGGAGGCTACACCTTC. As protein: CASSLSRGGYTF.

The chain carries TRBV6-5 and TRBJ2-3; a possible D gene is TRBD1 (6 bases). This CDR3 has 15 amino acids. Trimming shortened V by 3 bases and J by 5 bases, and 15 bases separated the two germline ends. Germline CDR1 and CDR2: MNHEY and SVGAGI. The CDR3 DNA reads TGTGCCAGCAGTTATAGGCGAGTAGGGGGAGATACGCAGTATTTT. Amino acids: CASSYRRVGGDTQYF.

This chain connects TRBV10-3 to TRBJ2-5; D possibly corresponds to TRBD1 (6 bases). Germline V gene data show CDR1 as ENHRY and CDR2 as SYGVKD. This CDR3 spans 12 amino acids. Deletions cut 8 bases from V and 1 base from J, with 8 bases between. Here the CDR3 DNA reads TGTGCCATCGGGGGCCTCCAAGAGACCCAGTACTTC. Protein product: CAIGGLQETQYF.

The chain employs TRBV24-1 and TRBJ1-2; D not resolved. Between the trimmed V and J ends, which lost 0 bases and 3 bases, there was a span of 4 bases. The CDR3 sequence is 13 residues long. Germline values: CDR1 KGHDR, CDR2 SFDVKD. The CDR3 region is CATSDLTDYGYTF. The CDR3, as DNA: TGTGCCACCAGTGATTTGACAGACTATGGCTACACCTTC.

V gene TRBV18 combines with J gene TRBJ1-6; 7 bases fit TRBD1. This CDR3 has 15 amino acids. Per germline, CDR1 KGHSH and CDR2 LQKENI. After removal of 3 bases from V and 4 bases from J, the junction contained 3 bases not matched to a gene. The CDR3 here is CASSPPDRYNSPLHF. CDR3 coding DNA: TGTGCCAGCTCACCTCCGGACAGGTATAATTCACCCCTCCACTTT.

The chain links TRBV9 to TRBJ1-4; D is undetermined. CDR1 is SGDLS and CDR2 is YYNGEE in the germline V gene. The CDR3 sequence is 15 residues long. V lost 0 bases to trimming and J lost 4 bases, with 10 bases between them. The CDR3 loop is CASSVAGRNNEKLFF. Written as DNA, the CDR3 is TGTGCCAGCAGCGTAGCCGGGCGCAATAATGAAAAACTGTTTTTT.

This chain links TRBV28 with TRBJ2-7; 10 bases line up with TRBD1. From germline, CDR1 is MDHEN and CDR2 SYDVKM. V gave up 3 bases and J gave up 3 bases; unmatched junction bases: 5. The CDR3 length is 15 residues. The CDR3 loop reads CASSFGQGGIYEQYF. The CDR3 DNA reads as TGTGCCAGCAGTTTTGGACAGGGGGGAATCTACGAGCAGTACTTC.

The chain couples TRBV5-5 to TRBJ1-1; D might be TRBD1 (5 bases). Trimming left V 0 bases short and J 0 bases short, with 6 bases between. CDR1 and CDR2 (germline): SGHKS, YYEKEE (reference sequence). This CDR3 is built from 14 residues. The CDR3 region has the DNA TGTGCCAGCAGCTTGGCACAGGTGAACACTGAAGCTTTCTTT. Its protein is CASSLAQVNTEAFF.

The rearrangement uses TRBV18 and TRBJ1-1, with D possibly being TRBD1 (5 bases). V was trimmed by 4 bases and J by 8 bases, leaving 17 bases between them. CDR1 is KGHSH, CDR2 LQKENI, per germline. This CDR3 spans 14 amino acids. CDR3 protein: CASSRGTGTAEAFF. The CDR3 region has the DNA TGTGCCAGCTCACGCGGGACCGGGACGGCGGAAGCTTTCTTT.

The chain combines TRBV7-2 with TRBJ2-5, with TRBD2 identical over 9 bases. The V and J ends lost 5 bases and 2 bases, in that order; junction bases with no gene match: 3. This CDR3 region has 14 residues. Germline V gene sequence: CDR1 SGHTA, CDR2 FQGNSA. This CDR3 is CASSPSGVQETQYF. CDR3 coding DNA: TGTGCCAGCAGCCCTAGCGGGGTACAAGAGACCCAGTACTTC.

This clone has only a few counts. The J gene is TRBJ1-4, the V gene TRBV7-2; D is undetermined. Looked up from germline, CDR1 is SGHTA and CDR2 is FQGNSA. V was shortened by 5 bases and J by 4 bases, with 14 bases between the two germline ends. There are 15 residues in the CDR3. CDR3 nucleotides: TGTGCCAGCAGCACAAGAGGGCAGCATAATGAAAAACTGTTTTTT. This sequence encodes CASSTRGQHNEKLFF.

This clone was seen ten or more times. The chain has TRBV7-2 and TRBJ1-2; the D gene is possibly TRBD1 (6 bases). The germline CDR1 and CDR2 sequences are SGHTA and FQGNSA. The ends were cut back, 3 bases at V and 2 bases at J, with 16 bases in the middle. CDR3 length equals 16 residues. The CDR3 here is CASSFDPHRENYGYTF. CDR3 coding DNA: TGTGCCAGCAGCTTTGACCCCCACAGGGAAAACTATGGCTACACCTTC.

This clone has only a few counts. V is TRBV7-3 and J is TRBJ1-1; D is undetermined. Trimming removed 6 bases from V and 1 base from J, with 6 bases in between. In germline, CDR1 is SGHTA, CDR2 FQGTGA. This CDR3 contains 12 residues. CDR3 coding DNA: TGTGCCAGCAGTTACGGGAACACTGAAGCTTTCTTT. Amino acids: CASSYGNTEAFF.

This chain joins TRBV6-5 and TRBJ2-2; D might be TRBD2 (6 bases). V lost 6 bases, J lost 1 base, and 12 bases lay in between. Per germline, CDR1 MNHEY and CDR2 SVGAGI. This CDR3 has 15 residues. In DNA form, the CDR3 reads TGTGCCAGCAGGAAGGGGACTTTGAACACCGGGGAGCTGTTTTTT. This gives the protein CASRKGTLNTGELFF.

This chain joins TRBV11-2 and TRBJ2-7; D remains unclear. V was cut by 3 bases and J by 0 bases, with 9 bases left in between. Germline CDR1 and CDR2: SGHAT and FQNNGV. This CDR3 contains 14 residues. DNA of the CDR3: TGTGCCAGCAGCTTTATAGGGCGCTCCTACGAGCAGTACTTC. It codes for CASSFIGRSYEQYF.

The chain recombines TRBV5-1 with TRBJ1-2, with 9 bases aligning to TRBD1. CDR1 is SGHRS, CDR2 YFSETQ, per germline. The CDR3 is made up of 18 amino acids. V lost 0 bases and J lost 8; bases outside the gene matches: 17. The CDR3 DNA reads as TGCGCCAGCAGCTTGGGATTCTCGACCCACAACAGGGGGCAGGGCTACACCTTC. It is translated as CASSLGFSTHNRGQGYTF.